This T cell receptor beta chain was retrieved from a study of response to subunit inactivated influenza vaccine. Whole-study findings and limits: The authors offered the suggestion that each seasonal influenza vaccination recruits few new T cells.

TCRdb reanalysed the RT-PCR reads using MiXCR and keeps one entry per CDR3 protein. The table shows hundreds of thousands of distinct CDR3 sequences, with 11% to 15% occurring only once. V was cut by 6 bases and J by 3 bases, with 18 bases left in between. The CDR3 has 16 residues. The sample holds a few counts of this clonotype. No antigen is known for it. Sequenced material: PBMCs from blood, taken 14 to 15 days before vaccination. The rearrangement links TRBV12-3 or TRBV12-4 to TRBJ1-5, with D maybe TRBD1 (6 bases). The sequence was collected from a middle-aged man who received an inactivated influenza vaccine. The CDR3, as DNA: TGTGCCAGCAGCCCACAGGGTAGGGGGATCAATCAGCCCCAGCATTTT. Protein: CASSPQGRGINQPQHF.